The T cell receptor (beta chain) described here comes from a study of blood T cell repertoires in COVID-19. Study-wide background: Samples came from the United States, Italy and Spain, spanning acute and convalescent COVID-19. Nucleic acid was either cDNA or gDNA, and it came from T cells, B-cell-depleted T cells, or PBMCs.

The CDR3 spans 17 residues. Trimming removed 6 bases at V and 3 bases at J, with 23 bases between. Per germline, CDR1 MDHEN and CDR2 SYDVKM. In the original analysis: Nucleated cell number was recorded as an estimate derived from reference gene primer amplification. Sequenced by immunoSEQ multiplex PCR; TCRdb stores in-frame clones only, minus some. The V and J calls and clone size are taken from that table; D and trimming were inferred from the DNA. The sample has 200,000 to 250,000 clones, approximately 86% seen once. The specimen was peripheral blood. The origin of this receptor is a woman between 55 and 75 years old with active or convalescent COVID-19. This chain uses TRBV28 with TRBJ1-1, with a possible D match to TRBD1 (6 bases). DNA for the CDR3: TGTGCCAGCAGGGATCCGGACAGAGAACCATTTTACACTGAAGCTTTCTTT. It specifies CASRDPDREPFYTEAFF.